The 2 T cell receptor beta chains presented below share a single source sample, sequenced in a study of lymphopenia after photon versus proton radiotherapy. Some clones are missing from TCRdb's copy, which holds only in-frame ones; the method was immunoSEQ multiplex PCR. The table lists approximately 3,100 clones, about 80% of them singletons. Specimen: peripheral blood, collected from a patient treated with proton-based radiotherapy. The receptors stem from a man aged 80 or over with esophageal cancer.

This CDR3 reads CSAEPSYEQYF. The CDR3 DNA sequence: TGCAGCGCCGAGCCCTCCTACGAGCAGTACTTC. The chain recombines TRBV29-1 with TRBJ2-7; the D is unclear. The V gene lost 7 bases and the J gene lost 0 bases, with 7 bases spanning the gap. CDR3 length equals 11 residues. Germline assignment: CDR1 SQVTM and CDR2 ANQGSEA.

In this sample, this clone turned up a few times. The chain couples TRBV19 to TRBJ1-1; 10 bases fit TRBD1. V was pared by 5 bases and J by 0 bases, with 9 bases of the junction left unmatched. Germline values: CDR1 LNHDA, CDR2 SQIVND (reference sequence). This CDR3 has 17 amino acids. The CDR3 nucleotides read TGTGCCAGTAGTTTGGGACAGGGGTTTAGGATGAACACTGAAGCTTTCTTT. Amino acids: CASSLGQGFRMNTEAFF.